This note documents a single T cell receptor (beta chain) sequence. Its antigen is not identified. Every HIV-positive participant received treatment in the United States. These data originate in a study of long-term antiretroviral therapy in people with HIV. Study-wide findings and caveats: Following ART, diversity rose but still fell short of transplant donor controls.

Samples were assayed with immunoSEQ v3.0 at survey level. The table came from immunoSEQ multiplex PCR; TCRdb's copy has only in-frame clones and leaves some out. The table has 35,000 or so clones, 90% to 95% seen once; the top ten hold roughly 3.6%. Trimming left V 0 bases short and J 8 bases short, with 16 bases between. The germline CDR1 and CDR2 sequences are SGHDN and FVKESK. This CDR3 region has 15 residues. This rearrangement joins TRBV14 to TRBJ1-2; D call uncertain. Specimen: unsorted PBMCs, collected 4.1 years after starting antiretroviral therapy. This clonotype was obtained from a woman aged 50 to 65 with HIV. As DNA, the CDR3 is TGTGCCAGCAGCCAAGACGTATCAGGTATAGGCGGCTACACCTTC. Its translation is CASSQDVSGIGGYTF.